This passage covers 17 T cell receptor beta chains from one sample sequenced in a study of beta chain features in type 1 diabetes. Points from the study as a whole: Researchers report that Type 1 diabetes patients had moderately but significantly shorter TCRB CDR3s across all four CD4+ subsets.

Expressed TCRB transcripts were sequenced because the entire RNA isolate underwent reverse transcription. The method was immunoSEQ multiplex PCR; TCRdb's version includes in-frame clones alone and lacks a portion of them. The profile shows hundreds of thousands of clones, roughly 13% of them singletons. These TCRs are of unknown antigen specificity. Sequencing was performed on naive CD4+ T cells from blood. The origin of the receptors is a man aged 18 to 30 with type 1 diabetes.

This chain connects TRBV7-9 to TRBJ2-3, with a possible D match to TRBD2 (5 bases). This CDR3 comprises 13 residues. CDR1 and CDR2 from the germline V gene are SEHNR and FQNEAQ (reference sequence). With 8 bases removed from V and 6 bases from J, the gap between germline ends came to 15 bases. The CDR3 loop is CASSGIAGDTQYF. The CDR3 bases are TGTGCCAGCTCGGGGATAGCCGGGGATACGCAGTATTTT.

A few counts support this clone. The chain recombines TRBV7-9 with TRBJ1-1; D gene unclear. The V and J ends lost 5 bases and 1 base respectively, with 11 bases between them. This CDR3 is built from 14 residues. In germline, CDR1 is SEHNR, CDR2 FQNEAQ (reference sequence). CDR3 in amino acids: CASSRYSENTEAFF. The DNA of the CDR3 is TGTGCCAGCAGCAGGTACTCCGAGAACACTGAAGCTTTCTTT.

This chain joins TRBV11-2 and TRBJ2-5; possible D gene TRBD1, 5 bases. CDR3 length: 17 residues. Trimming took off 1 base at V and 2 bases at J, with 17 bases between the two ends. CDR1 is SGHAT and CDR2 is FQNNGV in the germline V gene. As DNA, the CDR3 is TGTGCCAGCAGCTTAGGGCGTGCTGGGGCCCCACAAGAGACCCAGTACTTC. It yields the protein CASSLGRAGAPQETQYF.

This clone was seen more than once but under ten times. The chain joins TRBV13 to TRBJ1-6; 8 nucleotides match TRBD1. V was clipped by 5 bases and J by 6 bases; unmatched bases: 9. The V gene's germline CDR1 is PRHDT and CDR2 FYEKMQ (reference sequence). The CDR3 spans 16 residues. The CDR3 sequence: CASSALQGASNSPLHF. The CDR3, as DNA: TGTGCCAGCAGCGCTCTTCAGGGGGCGAGTAATTCACCCCTCCACTTT.

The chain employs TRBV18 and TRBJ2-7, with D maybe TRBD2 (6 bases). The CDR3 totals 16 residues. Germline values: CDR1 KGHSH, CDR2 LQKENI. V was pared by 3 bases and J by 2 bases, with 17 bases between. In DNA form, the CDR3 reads TGTGCCAGCTCACCCCGTGCGATCGGGGGAACCTACGAGCAGTACTTC. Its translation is CASSPRAIGGTYEQYF. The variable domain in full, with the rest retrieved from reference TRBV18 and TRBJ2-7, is NAGVMQNPRHLVRRRGQEARLRCSPMKGHSHVYWYRQLPEEGLKFMVYLQKENIIDESGMPKERFSAEFPKEGPSILRIQQVVRGDSAAYFCASSPRAIGGTYEQYFGPGTRLTVT.

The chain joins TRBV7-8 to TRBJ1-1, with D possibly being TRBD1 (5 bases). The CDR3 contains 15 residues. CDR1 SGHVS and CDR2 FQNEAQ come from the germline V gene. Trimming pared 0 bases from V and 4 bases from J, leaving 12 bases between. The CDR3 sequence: CASSLAQGGTTEAFF. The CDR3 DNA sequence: TGTGCCAGCAGCTTAGCTCAAGGAGGGACCACTGAAGCTTTCTTT.

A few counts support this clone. As DNA, the CDR3 is TGTGCTAGTGGTTTGGGCTCCTATGGCTACACCTTC. This codes for CASGLGSYGYTF. The genes are TRBV12-5 and TRBJ1-2; D unclear. Looked up from germline, CDR1 is LGHNT and CDR2 is FRNRAP. CDR3 size: 12 residues. V lost 1 base, J lost 4 bases, and 4 bases lay in between.

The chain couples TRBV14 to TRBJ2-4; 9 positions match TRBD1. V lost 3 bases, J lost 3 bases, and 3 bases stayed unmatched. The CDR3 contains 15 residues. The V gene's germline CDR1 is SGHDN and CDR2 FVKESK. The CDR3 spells CASSHLTGGKNIQYF. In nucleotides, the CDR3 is TGTGCCAGCAGCCACCTGACAGGGGGCAAAAACATTCAGTACTTC.

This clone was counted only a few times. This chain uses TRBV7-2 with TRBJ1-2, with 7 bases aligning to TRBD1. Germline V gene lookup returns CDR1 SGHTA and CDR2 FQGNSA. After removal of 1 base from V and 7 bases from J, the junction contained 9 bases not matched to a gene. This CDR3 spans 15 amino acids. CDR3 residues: CASSLGQGGASGYTF. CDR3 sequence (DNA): TGTGCCAGCAGCTTAGGACAGGGAGGTGCGTCTGGCTACACCTTC.

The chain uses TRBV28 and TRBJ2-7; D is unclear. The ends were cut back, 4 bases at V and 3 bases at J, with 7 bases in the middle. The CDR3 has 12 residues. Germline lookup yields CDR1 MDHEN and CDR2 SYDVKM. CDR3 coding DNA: TGTGCCAGCAGTTGGAACTACTACGAGCAGTACTTC. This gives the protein CASSWNYYEQYF.

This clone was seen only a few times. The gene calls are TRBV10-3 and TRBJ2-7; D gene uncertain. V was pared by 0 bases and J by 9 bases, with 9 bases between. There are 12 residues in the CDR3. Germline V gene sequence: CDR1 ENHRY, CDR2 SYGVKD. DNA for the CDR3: TGTGCCATCAGTGAGTCAGGGAATCGGCAGTACTTC. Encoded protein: CAISESGNRQYF.

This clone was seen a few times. As DNA, the CDR3 is TGCGCCAGCAGCTTCGCTTATATAGCGGGAGGGCCCTACGAGCAGTACTTC. Its protein is CASSFAYIAGGPYEQYF. This chain connects TRBV4-1 to TRBJ2-7, with 11 bases lining up with TRBD2. This CDR3 spans 17 amino acids. With V trimmed by 5 bases and J by 2 bases, 11 bases remained unmatched. Germline assignment: CDR1 MGHRA and CDR2 YSYEKL.

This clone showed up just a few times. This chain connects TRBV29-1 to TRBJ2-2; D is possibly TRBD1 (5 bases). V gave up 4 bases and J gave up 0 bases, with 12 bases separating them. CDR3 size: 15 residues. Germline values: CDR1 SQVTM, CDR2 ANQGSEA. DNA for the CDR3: TGCAGCGTTGGGGGCGCGGAGACGAACACCGGGGAGCTGTTTTTT. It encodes CSVGGAETNTGELFF.

CDR3 coding DNA: TGTGCCTTCGGGACAGACAATCAGCCCCAGCATTTT. Translated, it gives CAFGTDNQPQHF. V is TRBV30 and J is TRBJ1-5; 7 bases align to TRBD1. V lost 7 bases and J lost 3; bases outside the gene matches: 3. This CDR3 is built from 12 residues. Germline V CDR1 and CDR2: GTSNPN, SVGIG (reference sequence).

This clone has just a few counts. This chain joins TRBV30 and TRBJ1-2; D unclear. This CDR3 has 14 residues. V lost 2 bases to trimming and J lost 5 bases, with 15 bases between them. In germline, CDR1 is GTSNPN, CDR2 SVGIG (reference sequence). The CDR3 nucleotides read TGTGCCTGGAGTTCCGCCCTCATCTCTTATGGCTACACCTTC. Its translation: CAWSSALISYGYTF. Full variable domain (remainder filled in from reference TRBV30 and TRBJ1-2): SQTIHQWPATLVQPVGSPLSLECTVEGTSNPNLYWYRQAAGRGLQLLFYSVGIGQISSEVPQNLSASRPQDRQFILSSKKLLLSDSGFYLCAWSSALISYGYTFGSGTRLTVV.

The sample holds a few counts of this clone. CDR3 sequence reads: CSPVVALLQYF. The CDR3 nucleotides are TGCAGCCCTGTCGTAGCCCTCCTCCAGTACTTC. The chain recombines TRBV29-1 with TRBJ2-5; no definite D call. The CDR3 spans 11 residues. With 8 bases removed from V and 10 bases from J, the gap between germline ends came to 17 bases. In germline, CDR1 is SQVTM, CDR2 ANQGSEA.

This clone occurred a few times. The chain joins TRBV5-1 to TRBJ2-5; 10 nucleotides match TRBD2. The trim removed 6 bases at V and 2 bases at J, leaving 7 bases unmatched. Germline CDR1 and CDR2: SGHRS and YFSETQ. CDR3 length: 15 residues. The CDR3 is CASTATSGPQETQYF. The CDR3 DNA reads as TGCGCCAGCACGGCGACTAGCGGGCCTCAAGAGACCCAGTACTTC.